The sequence of this T cell receptor (beta chain) was determined in a study of cytomegalovirus exposure and HLA in healthy donors. Use of 60 Vbeta and 13 Jbeta primers characterized the PCR. Using immunoSEQ multiplex PCR, the repertoire was profiled, and TCRdb retains in-frame clones only, with some absent. The table has around 63,000 clones, around 85% seen once. Germline-derived CDR1 and CDR2 are ENHRY and SYGVKD. The germline V and J ends were trimmed by 4 bases and 6 bases, with 7 bases remaining between them. The CDR3 extends over 11 amino acids. This chain links TRBV10-3 with TRBJ2-7; TRBD1 might be the D (5 bases). The sequence derives from a woman aged 25 to 39 in good health and CMV-seronegative. Sequenced material: PBMCs. The CDR3 DNA sequence: TGTGCCATCAGTGCAGGGATCGAGCAGTACTTC. Its protein product is CAISAGIEQYF.